Only a few counts were recorded for the clone carrying this T cell receptor (beta chain). The sample comes from a study of HIV-infected patients and healthy controls. The repertoire came from unfractionated whole blood and reflected all unsorted peripheral T cells. cDNA was made from approximately 0.55 ug RNA using alpha and beta constant primers. Using multiplexing indices, alpha and beta chain libraries were generated apart by chain-specific third strand synthesis. MiXCR, applied by TCRdb to the 5' RACE reads, yields one record per CDR3 protein. The sample records about 3,300 distinct CDR3 sequences, about 22% being singletons. The specimen was blood, collected before antiretroviral therapy. This clonotype was sampled from an adult with HIV infection.

CDR3 sequence: CAWSRQSNEQFF. The CDR3 coding sequence is TGTGCCTGGAGTAGACAGAGCAATGAGCAGTTCTTC. This chain connects TRBV30 to TRBJ2-1, with D perhaps TRBD1 (5 bases). This CDR3 region has 12 residues. Germline V CDR1 and CDR2: GTSNPN, SVGIG (reference sequence). The V end lost 2 bases, the J end lost 6 bases, and 8 bases lay between the germline ends.